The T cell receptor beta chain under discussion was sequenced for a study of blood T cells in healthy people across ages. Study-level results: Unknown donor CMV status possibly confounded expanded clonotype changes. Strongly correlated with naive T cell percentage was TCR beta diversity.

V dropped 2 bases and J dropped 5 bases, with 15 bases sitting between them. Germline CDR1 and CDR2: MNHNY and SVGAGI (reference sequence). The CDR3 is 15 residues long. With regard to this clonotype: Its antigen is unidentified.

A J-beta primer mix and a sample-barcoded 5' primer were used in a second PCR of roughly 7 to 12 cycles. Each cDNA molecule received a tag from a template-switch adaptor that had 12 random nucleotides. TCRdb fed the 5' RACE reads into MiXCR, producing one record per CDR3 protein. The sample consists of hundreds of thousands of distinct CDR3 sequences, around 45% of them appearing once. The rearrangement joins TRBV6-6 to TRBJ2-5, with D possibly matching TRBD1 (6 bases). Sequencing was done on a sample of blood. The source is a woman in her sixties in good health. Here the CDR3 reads CASSYPVQGQETQYF. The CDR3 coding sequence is TGTGCCAGCAGTTACCCGGTACAGGGTCAGGAGACCCAGTACTTC.